This record looks at one T cell receptor beta chain sequence and its context. Its matching antigen is unknown. These data belong to a study of chemoradiotherapy in HPV16-positive cancers. Study-wide points: Candidate HPV-specific clones and E7-related TCR motifs grew in tumor during treatment.

Sequenced by immunoSEQ multiplex PCR; TCRdb stores in-frame clones only, minus some. Here the sample spans about 3,300 clones, approximately 76% being singletons. The germline V gene encodes CDR1 MDHEN and CDR2 SYDVKM. Trimming took off 3 bases at V and 1 base at J, with 13 bases between the two ends. CDR3 length: 17 amino acids. The sample was taken from a patient who underwent chemoradiotherapy. The receptor was derived from a human donor with HPV-associated anogenital cancer. The chain recombines TRBV28 with TRBJ2-6; the D gene is possibly TRBD1 (6 bases). The CDR3 protein is CASSLYRVGSGANVLTF. CDR3 nucleotide sequence: TGTGCCAGCAGTTTGTACAGGGTTGGGTCTGGGGCCAACGTCCTGACTTTC.